This T cell receptor beta chain was sequenced for a study of CD8 T cells in ankylosing spondylitis. Study-wide results and limits: In reactive arthritis synovial fluid and blood, some motif variants had been reported before. As reported, disease-linked clones showed significant enrichment in matched ankylosing spondylitis synovial fluid. One TCR beta motif, made up of several highly homologous variants, appeared characteristic of ankylosing spondylitis blood.

Researchers built TCR beta libraries using quantitative 5'-RACE with molecular barcodes. TCRdb reprocessed the 5' RACE reads with MiXCR, giving one entry per CDR3 protein. Of 160,000 or so distinct CDR3 sequences listed, 8.5% to 10% are singletons. As concerns this clonotype: What it binds is unknown.

This TCR derives from a female donor with ankylosing spondylitis or in good health (not recorded which). Sequencing was performed on blood, either unsorted or a sorted T cell fraction (not recorded which).

The CDR3 is CASSSLAGGYEQYF. Written as DNA, the CDR3 is TGTGCCAGTTCGTCGCTAGCGGGAGGCTACGAGCAGTACTTC. This chain links TRBV19 with TRBJ2-7; 11 bases align to TRBD2. CDR1 and CDR2 from the germline V gene are LNHDA and SQIVND (reference sequence). V gave up 8 bases and J gave up 3 bases; unmatched junction bases: 6. The CDR3 covers 14 residues.